The clone carrying this T cell receptor (beta chain) was found many times. Its cognate antigen is unknown. This entry is derived from a study of T-cell reconstitution after alpha-beta-depleted transplantation in children. Unique molecular identifiers were incorporated when the TCRbeta library was constructed. TCRdb reprocessed the PCR reads with MiXCR, giving one entry per CDR3 protein. The data hold 200,000 or so distinct CDR3 sequences, with around 7.7% observed a single time. V shed 5 bases and J 2 bases; nucleotides not matched to a gene: 9. This CDR3 has 16 amino acids. General study findings and limits: In patients about two months after transplant, alpha-beta T cells reportedly arose from several hundred expanded graft clones. Newly produced T cells mostly accounted for T-cell counts and diversity one year post-transplant.

This chain joins TRBV12-3 or TRBV12-4 and TRBJ2-1, with TRBD1 identical over 7 bases. This material consisted of PBMCs, mostly from graft donor cells, taken 360 days after TCRalphabeta/CD19-depleted stem cell transplant. The sequence derives from a male patient under 10 years old who had a stem cell transplant for acute myeloid leukemia, so the T cells may come from the graft donor. In DNA form, the CDR3 reads TGTGCCAGCAGTCTACAGGGGTTGTACACCTACAATGAGCAGTTCTTC. It codes for CASSLQGLYTYNEQFF.